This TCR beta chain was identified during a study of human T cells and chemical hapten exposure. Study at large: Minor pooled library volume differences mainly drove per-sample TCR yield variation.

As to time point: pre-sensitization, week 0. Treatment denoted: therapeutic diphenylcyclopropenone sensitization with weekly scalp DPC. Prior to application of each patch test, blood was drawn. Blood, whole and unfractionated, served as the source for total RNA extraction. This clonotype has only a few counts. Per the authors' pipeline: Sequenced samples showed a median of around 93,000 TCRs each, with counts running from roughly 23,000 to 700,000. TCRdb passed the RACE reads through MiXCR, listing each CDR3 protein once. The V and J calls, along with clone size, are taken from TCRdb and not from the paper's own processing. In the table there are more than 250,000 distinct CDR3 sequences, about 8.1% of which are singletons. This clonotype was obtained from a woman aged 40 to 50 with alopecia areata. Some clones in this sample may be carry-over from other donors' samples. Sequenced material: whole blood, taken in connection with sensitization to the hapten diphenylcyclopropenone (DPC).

The CDR3 nucleotides read TGTGCCAGCCAACGGACGGCGAGCGTCAATGAGCAGTTCTTC. Translating it yields CASQRTASVNEQFF. V usage is TRBV12-3 or TRBV12-4 and J usage is TRBJ2-1; no reliable D call. The ends were cut back, 8 bases at V and 6 bases at J, with 17 bases in the middle. This CDR3 comprises 14 residues.